Listed here is a single TCR beta chain. Its antigen is undetermined. RNA transcripts provided the template for amplifying TCR beta CDR3 regions. HTBI-primed first-round RT-PCR preceded second-round multiplex PCR. TCRdb reprocessed the multiplex PCR reads with MiXCR, giving one entry per CDR3 protein. Of roughly 480,000 distinct CDR3 sequences listed, about 15% are singletons. Germline CDR1 and CDR2: MGHRA and YSYEKL. The CDR3 sequence is 14 residues long. Trimming left V 3 bases short and J 0 bases short, with 9 bases between. The data stem from a study of Graves' ophthalmopathy and Graves' hyperthyroidism. Study conclusions and caveats: The model reached around 64% sensitivity and around 74% specificity for predicting ophthalmopathy progression.

The sequence was collected from a woman aged 25 to 39 with Graves' ophthalmopathy. Sequencing was done on a sample of blood. The chain joins TRBV4-1 to TRBJ2-7, with D maybe TRBD1 (5 bases). CDR3 loop: CASSQRQSSYEQYF. CDR3 sequence (DNA): TGCGCCAGCAGCCAGAGACAGAGCTCCTACGAGCAGTACTTC.